This T cell receptor (beta chain) comes out of a study of identical twins. TCRdb reanalysed the 5' RACE reads using MiXCR and keeps one entry per CDR3 protein. Counted here are 350,000 to 450,000 distinct CDR3 sequences, around 20% occurring once; the ten biggest clones make up approximately 12%. There are a few counts of this clonotype. The CDR3 is 15 amino acids. CDR1 and CDR2 from the germline V gene are SGDLS and YYNGEE. V was clipped by 0 bases and J by 3 bases, with 10 bases between them. Sequencing used naive T cells sorted from blood. The J gene is TRBJ2-1, the V gene TRBV9, with D possibly being TRBD1 or TRBD2 (5 bases each). This TCR was recovered from a man aged 45-65 years in good health. This CDR3 is CASSVEGRYYNEQFF. CDR3 coding DNA: TGTGCCAGCAGCGTAGAGGGACGATACTACAATGAGCAGTTCTTC.